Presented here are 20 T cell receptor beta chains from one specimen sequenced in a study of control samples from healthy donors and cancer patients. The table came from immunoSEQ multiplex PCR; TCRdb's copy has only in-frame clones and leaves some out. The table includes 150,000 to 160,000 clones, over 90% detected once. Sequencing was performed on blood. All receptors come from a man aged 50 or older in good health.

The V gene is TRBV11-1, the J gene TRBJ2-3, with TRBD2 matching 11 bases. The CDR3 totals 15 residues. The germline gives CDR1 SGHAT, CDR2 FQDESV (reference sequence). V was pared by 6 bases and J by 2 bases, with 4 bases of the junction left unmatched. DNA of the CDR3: TGTGCCAGCAGGATAGCGGGAGGGCCCACAGATACGCAGTATTTT. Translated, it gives CASRIAGGPTDTQYF.

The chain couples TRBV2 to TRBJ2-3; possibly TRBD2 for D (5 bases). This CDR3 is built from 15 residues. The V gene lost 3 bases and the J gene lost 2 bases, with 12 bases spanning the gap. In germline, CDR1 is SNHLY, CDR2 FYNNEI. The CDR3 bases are TGTGCCAGCAGTGACGGAACGGGGTACACAGATACGCAGTATTTT. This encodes CASSDGTGYTDTQYF.

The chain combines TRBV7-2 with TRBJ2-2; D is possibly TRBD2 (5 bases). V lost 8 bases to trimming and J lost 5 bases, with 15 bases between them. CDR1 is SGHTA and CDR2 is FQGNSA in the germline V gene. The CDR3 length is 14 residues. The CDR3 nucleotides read TGTGCCAGCTCCAGGCCTAGCAGTACCGGGGAGCTGTTTTTT. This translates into CASSRPSSTGELFF.

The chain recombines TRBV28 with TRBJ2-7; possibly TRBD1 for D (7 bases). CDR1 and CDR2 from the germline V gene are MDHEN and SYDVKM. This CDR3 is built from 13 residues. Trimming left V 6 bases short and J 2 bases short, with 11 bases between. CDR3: CASRGGTAYEQYF. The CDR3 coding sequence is TGTGCCAGCAGGGGCGGGACAGCCTACGAGCAGTACTTC.

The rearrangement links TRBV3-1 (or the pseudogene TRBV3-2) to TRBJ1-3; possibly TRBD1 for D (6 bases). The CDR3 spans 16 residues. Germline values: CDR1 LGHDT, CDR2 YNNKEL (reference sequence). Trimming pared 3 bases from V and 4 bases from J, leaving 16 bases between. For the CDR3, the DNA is TGTGCCAGCAGCCAGCTACAGGGCCCTGCGGGAAACACCATATATTTT. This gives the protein CASSQLQGPAGNTIYF.

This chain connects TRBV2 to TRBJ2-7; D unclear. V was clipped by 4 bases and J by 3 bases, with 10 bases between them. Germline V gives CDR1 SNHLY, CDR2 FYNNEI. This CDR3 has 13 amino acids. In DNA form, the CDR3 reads TGTGCCAGCAGTGTTTCCCTAGACTACGAGCAGTACTTC. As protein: CASSVSLDYEQYF.

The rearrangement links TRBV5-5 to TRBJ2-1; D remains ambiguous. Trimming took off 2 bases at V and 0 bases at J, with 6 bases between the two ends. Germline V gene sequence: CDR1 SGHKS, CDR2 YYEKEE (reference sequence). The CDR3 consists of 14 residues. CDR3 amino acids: CASSFVSSYNEQFF. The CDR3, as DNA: TGTGCCAGCAGCTTTGTAAGCTCCTACAATGAGCAGTTCTTC.

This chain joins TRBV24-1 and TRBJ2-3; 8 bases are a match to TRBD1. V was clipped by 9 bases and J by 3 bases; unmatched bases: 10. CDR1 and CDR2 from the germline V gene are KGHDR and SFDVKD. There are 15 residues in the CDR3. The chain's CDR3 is CATGEGQGWTDTQYF. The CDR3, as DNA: TGTGCCACCGGAGAAGGACAGGGATGGACAGATACGCAGTATTTT.

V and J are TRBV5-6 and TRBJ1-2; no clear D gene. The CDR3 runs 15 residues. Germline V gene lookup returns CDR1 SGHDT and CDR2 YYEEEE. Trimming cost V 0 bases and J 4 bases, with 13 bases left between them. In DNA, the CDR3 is TGTGCCAGCAGCTTGGACGGTATTCCTAGCTATGGCTACACCTTC. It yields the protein CASSLDGIPSYGYTF.

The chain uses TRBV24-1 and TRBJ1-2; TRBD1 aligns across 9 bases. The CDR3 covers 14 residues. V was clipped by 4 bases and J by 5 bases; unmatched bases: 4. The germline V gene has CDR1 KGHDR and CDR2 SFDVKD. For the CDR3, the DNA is TGTGCCACCAGTGAGGCCGGGACAGGGTATGGCTACACCTTC. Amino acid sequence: CATSEAGTGYGYTF.

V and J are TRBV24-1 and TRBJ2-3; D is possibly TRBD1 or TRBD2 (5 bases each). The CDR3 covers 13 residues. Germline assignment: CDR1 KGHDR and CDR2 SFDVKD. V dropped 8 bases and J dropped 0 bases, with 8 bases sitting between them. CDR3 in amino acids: CATNGDSTDTQYF. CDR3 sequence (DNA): TGTGCCACCAATGGGGACAGCACAGATACGCAGTATTTT.

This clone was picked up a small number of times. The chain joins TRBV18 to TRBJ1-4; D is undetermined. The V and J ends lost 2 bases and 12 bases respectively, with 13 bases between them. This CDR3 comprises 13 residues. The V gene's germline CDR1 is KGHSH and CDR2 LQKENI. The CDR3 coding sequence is TGTGCCAGCTCACCAGAAAAGGCTTGGGAACTGTTTTTT. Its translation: CASSPEKAWELFF.

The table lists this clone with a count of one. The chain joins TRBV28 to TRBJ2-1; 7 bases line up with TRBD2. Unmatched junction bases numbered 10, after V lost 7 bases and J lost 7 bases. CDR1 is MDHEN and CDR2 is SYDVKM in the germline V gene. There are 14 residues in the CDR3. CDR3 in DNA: TGTGCCAGCACCCAGAGCGGGATAGGAAATGAGCAGTTCTTC. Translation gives CASTQSGIGNEQFF.

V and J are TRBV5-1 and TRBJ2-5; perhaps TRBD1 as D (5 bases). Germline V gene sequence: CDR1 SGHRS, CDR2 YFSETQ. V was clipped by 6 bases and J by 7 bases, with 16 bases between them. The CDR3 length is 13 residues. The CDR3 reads CASTPDTQGTQYF. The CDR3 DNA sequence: TGCGCCAGCACCCCAGATACGCAGGGGACCCAGTACTTC.

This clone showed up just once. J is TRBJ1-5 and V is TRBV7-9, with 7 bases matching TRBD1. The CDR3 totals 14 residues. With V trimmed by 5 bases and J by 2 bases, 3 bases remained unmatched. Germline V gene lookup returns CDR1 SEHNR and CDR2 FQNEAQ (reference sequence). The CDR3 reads CASSRQGGNQPQHF. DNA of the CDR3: TGTGCCAGCAGCCGACAGGGTGGCAATCAGCCCCAGCATTTT.

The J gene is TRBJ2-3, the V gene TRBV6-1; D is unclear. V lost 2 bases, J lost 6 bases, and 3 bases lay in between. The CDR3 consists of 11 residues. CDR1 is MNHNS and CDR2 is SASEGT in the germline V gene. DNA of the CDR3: TGTGCCAGCAGTGAATTCGATACGCAGTATTTT. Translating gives CASSEFDTQYF.

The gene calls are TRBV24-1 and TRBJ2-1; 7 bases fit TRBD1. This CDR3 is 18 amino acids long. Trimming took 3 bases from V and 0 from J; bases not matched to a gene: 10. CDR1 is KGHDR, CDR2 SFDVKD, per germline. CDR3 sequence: CATSDPLGTESSYNEQFF. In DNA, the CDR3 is TGTGCCACCAGTGATCCGCTAGGGACAGAGAGCTCCTACAATGAGCAGTTCTTC.

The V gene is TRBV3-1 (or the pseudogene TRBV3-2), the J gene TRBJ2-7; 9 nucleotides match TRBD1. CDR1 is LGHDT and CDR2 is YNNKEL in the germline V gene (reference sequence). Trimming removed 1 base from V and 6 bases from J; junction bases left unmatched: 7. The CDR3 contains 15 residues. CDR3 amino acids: CASSQVGTGRGEQYF. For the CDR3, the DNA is TGTGCCAGCAGCCAAGTAGGGACAGGGAGAGGCGAGCAGTACTTC.

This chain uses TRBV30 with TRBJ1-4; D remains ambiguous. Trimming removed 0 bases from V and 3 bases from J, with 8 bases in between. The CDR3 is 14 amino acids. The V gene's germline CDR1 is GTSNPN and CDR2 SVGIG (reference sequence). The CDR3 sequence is CAWSVGPANEKLFF. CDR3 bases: TGTGCCTGGAGTGTCGGGCCCGCTAATGAAAAACTGTTTTTT. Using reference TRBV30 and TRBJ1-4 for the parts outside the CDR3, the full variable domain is SQTIHQWPATLVQPVGSPLSLECTVEGTSNPNLYWYRQAAGRGLQLLFYSVGIGQISSEVPQNLSASRPQDRQFILSSKKLLLSDSGFYLCAWSVGPANEKLFFGSGTQLSVL.

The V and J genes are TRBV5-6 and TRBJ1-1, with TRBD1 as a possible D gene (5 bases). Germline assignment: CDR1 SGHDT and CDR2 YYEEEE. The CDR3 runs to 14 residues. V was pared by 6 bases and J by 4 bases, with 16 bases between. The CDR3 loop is CASIEQAGLTEAFF. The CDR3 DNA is TGTGCCAGCATCGAACAGGCGGGGCTCACTGAAGCTTTCTTT.